Below are 22 T cell receptor beta chains sequenced from a single sample in a study of shared clonotypes between healthy human individuals. TCRdb's copy holds only in-frame clones and misses some; the assay was immunoSEQ multiplex PCR. The repertoire holds approximately 2,300,000 clones, with about nine tenths as singletons. The specimen was naive CD4+ T cells from PBMCs. Described subset: CD45RA+ positively selected. These receptors were obtained from a man younger than 35 in good health. Some clones in this sample may be carry-over from other donors' samples.

This clone turned up a few times. The chain uses TRBV4-3 and TRBJ1-5, with D unclear. Per the germline V gene, CDR1 is LGHNA and CDR2 is YSLEER. The CDR3 is 13 residues long. The V end lost 0 bases, the J end lost 2 bases, and 2 bases lay between the germline ends. The DNA of the CDR3 is TGCGCCAGCAGCCAAGATGGCAATCAGCCCCAGCATTTT. Translated, it gives CASSQDGNQPQHF.

The chain has TRBV27 and TRBJ2-1; TRBD1 or TRBD2 may be the D gene (6 bases each). Germline V gives CDR1 MNHEY, CDR2 SMNVEV (reference sequence). The CDR3 loop spans 14 amino acids. V shed 4 bases and J shed 6 bases, with 13 bases lying between them. The DNA for the CDR3 is TGTGCCAGCAGTTCCGACGGGGGCCGCAATGAGCAGTTCTTC. Its translation is CASSSDGGRNEQFF.

This sequence joins TRBV30 and TRBJ2-1, with TRBD2 matching over 8 bases. The CDR3 totals 17 residues. Per germline, CDR1 GTSNPN and CDR2 SVGIG (reference sequence). V was pared by 8 bases and J by 9 bases, with 24 bases of the junction left unmatched. The CDR3 region is CAPLRAGTRPGGAEQFF. The DNA for the CDR3 is TGTGCCCCCCTCCGGGCCGGGACTAGGCCCGGTGGGGCTGAGCAGTTCTTC.

The chain carries TRBV4-1 and TRBJ2-1, with TRBD1 identical over 7 bases. The J segment lost 7 bases and the V segment lost 6 bases, leaving 12 bases of the junction unmatched. The CDR3 loop spans 15 amino acids. Per the germline V gene, CDR1 is MGHRA and CDR2 is YSYEKL. Here the CDR3 DNA reads TGCGCCAGCAGTTTCTTGGGCACAGGGGTAAATGAGCAGTTCTTC. Its protein product is CASSFLGTGVNEQFF.

The rearrangement joins TRBV6-1 to TRBJ2-3, with D possibly being TRBD2 (5 bases). CDR3 size: 14 residues. The V and J ends lost 7 bases and 7 bases respectively, with 18 bases between them. CDR1 and CDR2 from the germline V gene are MNHNS and SASEGT. This CDR3 reads CASTRTRLSYTQYF. The DNA for the CDR3 is TGTGCCAGCACCAGGACTCGGCTAAGTTATACGCAGTATTTT.

The rearrangement links TRBV28 to TRBJ1-5; possible D gene TRBD1, 5 bases. The CDR3 loop spans 18 amino acids. Trimming shortened V by 2 bases and J by 0 bases, and 17 bases separated the two germline ends. The germline gives CDR1 MDHEN, CDR2 SYDVKM. CDR3 coding DNA: TGTGCCAGCAGTTTACGGCCGAGGGACGGATATAGCAATCAGCCCCAGCATTTT. Its translation: CASSLRPRDGYSNQPQHF. The entire variable domain, with the rest obtained from reference TRBV28 and TRBJ1-5, is as follows: DVKVTQSSRYLVKRTGEKVFLECVQDMDHENMFWYRQDPGLGLRLIYFSYDVKMKEKGDIPEGYSVSREKKERFSLILESASTNQTSMYLCASSLRPRDGYSNQPQHFGDGTRLSIL.

As to this clone: The same CDR3 can be traced to other DNA sequences in this sample. V gene TRBV5-1 combines with J gene TRBJ2-6; D gene uncertain. Germline V gene sequence: CDR1 SGHRS, CDR2 YFSETQ. CDR3 length: 14 amino acids. V was shortened by 4 bases and J by 0 bases, with 5 bases between the two germline ends. The CDR3 region is CASSPSSGANVLTF. The CDR3 region has the DNA TGCGCCAGCAGCCCAAGCTCTGGGGCCAACGTCCTGACTTTC.

The chain employs TRBV7-2 and TRBJ1-2; possibly TRBD1 for D (5 bases). CDR1 is SGHTA and CDR2 is FQGNSA in the germline V gene. CDR3 length: 14 amino acids. Trimming stripped 4 bases from V and 3 bases from J, with 12 bases between. The CDR3: CASSSSGTDYGYTF. The CDR3 nucleotides are TGTGCCAGCAGCTCATCCGGGACCGACTATGGCTACACCTTC.

The chain employs TRBV25-1 and TRBJ2-7; 10 bases align to TRBD1. The V gene's germline CDR1 is MGHDK and CDR2 SYGVNS. The CDR3 length is 14 residues. V trimming: 6 bases; J trimming: 3 bases; junction bases outside the gene matches: 5. CDR3 coding DNA: TGTGCCAGCAGGCCGGGACAGGGGATCTACGAGCAGTACTTC. As protein: CASRPGQGIYEQYF.

The rearrangement uses TRBV15 and TRBJ1-5; no definite D call. Between the trimmed V and J ends, which lost 3 bases and 2 bases, there was a span of 11 bases. Germline loops: CDR1 LNHNV, CDR2 YYDKDF (reference sequence). There are 15 residues in the CDR3. The CDR3 loop is CATSSFAGGNQPQHF. The CDR3 DNA reads TGTGCCACCAGCAGTTTCGCCGGGGGCAATCAGCCCCAGCATTTT.

The J gene is TRBJ1-1, the V gene TRBV29-1, with no clear D. Germline-derived CDR1 and CDR2 are SQVTM and ANQGSEA. V lost 8 bases to trimming and J lost 4 bases, with 14 bases between them. This CDR3 region has 12 residues. The CDR3 DNA reads as TGCAGCTGCCAGCGGGAGAGCACTGAAGCTTTCTTT. Residues: CSCQRESTEAFF.

The chain carries TRBV30 and TRBJ2-5; the D is unclear. The CDR3 has 12 amino acids. The germline V gene has CDR1 GTSNPN and CDR2 SVGIG (reference sequence). The V end lost 3 bases, the J end lost 5 bases, and 10 bases lay between the germline ends. The CDR3, as DNA: TGTGCCTGGAGGGAGACAAGGGAGACCCAGTACTTC. Protein sequence: CAWRETRETQYF.

The V call is TRBV6-6, the J call TRBJ2-7; tentatively, D is TRBD1 or TRBD2 (6 bases each). The germline gives CDR1 MNHNY, CDR2 SVGAGI (reference sequence). This CDR3 comprises 11 residues. The V end was cut by 7 bases, the J end by 11 bases, with 15 bases between. The CDR3 region has the DNA TGTGCCAGCACGGGGGCGACAGTGGAGTACTTC. This gives the protein CASTGATVEYF.

The chain carries TRBV10-3 and TRBJ2-5, with 11 nucleotides matching TRBD1. The CDR3 has 17 amino acids. V lost 2 bases to trimming and J lost 7 bases; unmatched junction nucleotides: 12. CDR1 is ENHRY and CDR2 is SYGVKD in the germline V gene. The CDR3 loop reads CAISERTGGLLEGTQYF. In nucleotides, the CDR3 is TGTGCCATCAGTGAGAGGACAGGGGGCCTCCTCGAGGGGACCCAGTACTTC.

The rearrangement joins TRBV7-2 to TRBJ1-1; the D is unclear. V was shortened by 5 bases and J by 0 bases, with 13 bases between the two germline ends. Germline V gene lookup returns CDR1 SGHTA and CDR2 FQGNSA. The CDR3 loop spans 15 amino acids. The CDR3 bases are TGTGCCAGCAGCGTAGTGGGGATTATGAACACTGAAGCTTTCTTT. Residues: CASSVVGIMNTEAFF. The full variable domain, its missing parts supplied by reference TRBV7-2 and TRBJ1-1, is GAGVSQSPSNKVTEKGKDVELRCDPISGHTALYWYRQSLGQGLEFLIYFQGNSAPDKSGLPSDRFSAERTGGSVSTLTIQRTQQEDSAVYLCASSVVGIMNTEAFFGQGTRLTVV.

This clone has just a few counts. The CDR3 is CASSQSGALNQPQHF. For the CDR3, the DNA is TGTGCCAGCAGTCAGTCCGGGGCTCTAAATCAGCCCCAGCATTTT. The rearrangement uses TRBV25-1 and TRBJ1-5; D is possibly TRBD1 (5 bases). CDR1 MGHDK and CDR2 SYGVNS come from the germline V gene. Deletions cut 5 bases from V and 4 bases from J, with 15 bases between. CDR3 length: 15 amino acids.

This chain joins TRBV5-1 and TRBJ2-3, with 8 positions matching TRBD2. CDR1 and CDR2 (germline): SGHRS, YFSETQ. The trim removed 7 bases at V and 6 bases at J, leaving 16 bases unmatched. The CDR3 spans 16 residues. The CDR3, as DNA: TGCGCCAGCGGACCCGGACTAGCTCCAATTTCTGATACGCAGTATTTT. It encodes CASGPGLAPISDTQYF. Complete variable domain (other parts from reference TRBV5-1 and TRBJ2-3): KAGVTQTPRYLIKTRGQQVTLSCSPISGHRSVSWYQQTPGQGLQFLFEYFSETQRNKGNFPGRFSGRQFSNSRSEMNVSTLELGDSALYLCASGPGLAPISDTQYFGPGTRLTVL.

The chain combines TRBV28 with TRBJ2-1; D is unresolved. This CDR3 contains 14 residues. CDR1 is MDHEN and CDR2 is SYDVKM in the germline V gene. The V end was cut by 6 bases, the J end by 4 bases, with 13 bases between. In DNA form, the CDR3 reads TGTGCCAGCAGAGAAGGACCTCGGTACAATGAGCAGTTCTTC. This encodes CASREGPRYNEQFF.

The chain is built from TRBV11-2 and TRBJ2-2; the match to TRBD2 covers 8 bases. Trimming took 6 bases from V and 6 from J; bases not matched to a gene: 9. The CDR3 consists of 15 residues. Germline-derived CDR1 and CDR2 are SGHAT and FQNNGV. The CDR3 spells CASRSWGLVSGELFF. The CDR3 bases are TGTGCCAGCAGGTCCTGGGGACTAGTATCCGGGGAGCTGTTTTTT.

Concerning this clone itself: Other DNA variants within this sample encode the same CDR3. The rearrangement links TRBV7-3 to TRBJ2-3; no definite D call. Germline V gene data show CDR1 as SGHTA and CDR2 as FQGTGA. V gave up 3 bases and J gave up 0 bases, with 4 bases separating them. The CDR3 extends over 13 amino acids. For the CDR3, the DNA is TGTGCCAGCAGCTTCGGAAGCACAGATACGCAGTATTTT. Amino acids: CASSFGSTDTQYF.

The chain combines TRBV5-1 with TRBJ2-5, with 7 positions matching TRBD1. Trimming at V came to 0 bases and at J to 2 bases, leaving 4 bases not matched to a gene. Germline loops: CDR1 SGHRS, CDR2 YFSETQ. The length of the CDR3 is 15 residues. The CDR3 sequence: CASSLGDRRQETQYF. The DNA of the CDR3 is TGCGCCAGCAGCTTGGGGGACAGAAGGCAAGAGACCCAGTACTTC.

The chain combines TRBV7-2 with TRBJ2-2, with D tentatively TRBD2 (6 bases). Germline CDR1 is SGHTA and CDR2 is FQGNSA. This CDR3 has 14 amino acids. Deletions cut 4 bases from V and 9 bases from J, with 15 bases between. The CDR3 DNA follows: TGTGCCAGCAGCTCTCGACTAGGCCGCCGGGAGCTGTTTTTT. This gives the protein CASSSRLGRRELFF.